This is a list of T cell receptor beta chains from one sample in a study of siplizumab effects on memory and regulatory T cells. The table came from immunoSEQ multiplex PCR; TCRdb's copy has only in-frame clones and leaves some out. This sample has about 56,000 clones; approximately 97% occur once, and the top ten carry about 1%. The sample was naive CD8+ T cells sorted from blood. The receptors here all came from a human donor in good health. Each CDR3 is given with its conserved first and last residue. Fields, in order: J gene, clone size, V gene, CDR3 length, D gene, CDR3 DNA, CDR3 protein. A D gene is named only where the DNA matches it firmly. Expanded clones get a size class; other rows say once, few or many, or leave the size out.

J: TRBJ2-1; size: .; V: TRBV29-1; length: 15; D: TRBD2; DNA: TGCAGCGTTGAAAAGGGACTAGCGGGAGGCAATGAGCAGTTCTTC; CDR3: CSVEKGLAGGNEQFF
J: TRBJ2-7; size: .; V: TRBV7-9; length: 10; D: .; DNA: TGTGCCAGCGGAGTCGACGAGCAGTACTTC; CDR3: CASGVDEQYF
J: TRBJ2-7; size: .; V: TRBV9; length: 14; D: TRBD2; DNA: TGTGCCAGCAGCGTAGGGTCCGGGGGGTCCGAGCAGTACTTC; CDR3: CASSVGSGGSEQYF
J: TRBJ1-2; size: .; V: TRBV13; length: 12; D: .; DNA: TGTGCCAAAAGGACGGCATCTATGGGCTACACCTTC; CDR3: CAKRTASMGYTF
J: TRBJ2-7; size: .; V: TRBV28; length: 15; D: TRBD1; DNA: TGTGCCAGCAGTTACACAGGGGGCATTTTCGGCGAGCAGTACTTC; CDR3: CASSYTGGIFGEQYF
J: TRBJ2-3; size: .; V: TRBV14; length: 15; D: .; DNA: TGTGCCAGCAGCCAAGATCCCATGAGCACAGATACGCAGTATTTT; CDR3: CASSQDPMSTDTQYF
J: TRBJ2-1; size: once; V: TRBV30; length: 12; D: .; DNA: TGTGCCTTATACATCTCCTACAATGAGCAGTTCTTC; CDR3: CALYISYNEQFF
J: TRBJ2-7; size: few; V: TRBV27; length: 13; D: .; DNA: TGTGCCAGCAGTTTGGGGCAGGGCCACGAGCAGTACTTC; CDR3: CASSLGQGHEQYF
J: TRBJ2-2; size: .; V: TRBV7-8; length: 14; D: .; DNA: TGTGCCAGCAACGAGTTCGCGAACACCGGGGAGCTGTTTTTT; CDR3: CASNEFANTGELFF
J: TRBJ1-1; size: .; V: TRBV29-1; length: 15; D: .; DNA: TGCAGCGTTGAAGAAGTCAGGGGAGGCAACACTGAAGCTTTCTTT; CDR3: CSVEEVRGGNTEAFF
J: TRBJ2-7; size: .; V: TRBV9; length: 16; D: .; DNA: TGTGCCAGCAGCCCCCAAACTAGCTCACTCTCCTACGAGCAGTACTTC; CDR3: CASSPQTSSLSYEQYF
J: TRBJ1-2; size: .; V: TRBV25-1; length: 14; D: .; DNA: TGTGCCAGCAGTGAATGGGGGGCGGACTATGGCTACACCTTC; CDR3: CASSEWGADYGYTF
J: TRBJ2-3; size: .; V: TRBV2; length: 11; D: .; DNA: TGTGCTATTCGAAAGGCAGATACGCAGTATTTT; CDR3: CAIRKADTQYF
J: TRBJ2-5; size: .; V: TRBV7-3; length: 15; D: .; DNA: TGTGCCAGCAGCGCCAGTGGCAGCGGCCAAGAGACCCAGTACTTC; CDR3: CASSASGSGQETQYF
J: TRBJ2-3; size: .; V: TRBV30; length: 16; D: .; DNA: TGTGCCTGGAGTGAGGACTTCGTCGGGGACACAGATACGCAGTATTTT; CDR3: CAWSEDFVGDTDTQYF
J: TRBJ2-7; size: .; V: TRBV21-1; length: 19; D: .; DNA: TGTGCCAGCAGCAAAGGGAGGGACAGGGGGCGATTTCATCCCTACGAGCAGTACTTC; CDR3: CASSKGRDRGRFHPYEQYF